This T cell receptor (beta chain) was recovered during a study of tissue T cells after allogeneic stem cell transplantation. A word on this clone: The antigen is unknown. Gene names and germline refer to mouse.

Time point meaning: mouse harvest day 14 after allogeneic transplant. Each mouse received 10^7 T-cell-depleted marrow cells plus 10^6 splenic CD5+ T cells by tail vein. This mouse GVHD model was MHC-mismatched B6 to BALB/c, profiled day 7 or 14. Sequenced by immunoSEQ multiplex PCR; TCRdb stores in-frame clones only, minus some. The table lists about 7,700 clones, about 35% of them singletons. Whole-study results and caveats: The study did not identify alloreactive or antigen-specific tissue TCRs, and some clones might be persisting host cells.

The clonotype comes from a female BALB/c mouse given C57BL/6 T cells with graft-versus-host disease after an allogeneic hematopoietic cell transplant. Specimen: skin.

The CDR3 DNA, read in part, is TGTGCCAGCAGTCAGGGAGGGGGAAATACGCTCTAT. This translates into CASSQGGGNTLY. The entire CDR3 reads CASSQGGGNTLYF. The J gene is TRBJ1-3, the V gene TRBV26; D is ambiguous. The sequenced fragment ends 1 residue before the CDR3 boundary, so the rest is inferred from the germline J gene. V dropped 4 bases and J dropped 4 bases, with 8 bases sitting between them. The CDR3 totals 13 residues. The V gene's germline CDR1 is KGHPV and CDR2 FQNQEV (reference sequence).